Described below is a single T cell receptor beta chain sequence and its context. The target of this receptor is not known. The sample holds no much larger clone one base away, and base qualities are not on file. In the paper's terms, the treatment or condition label means: allogeneic hematopoietic cell transplantation with graft depleted of TCRalphabeta T cells and CD19 B cells. The transplant recipients were children given TCRalphabeta/CD19-depleted allogeneic hematopoietic cell grafts. This entry belongs to a study of T-cell reconstitution after alpha-beta-depleted transplantation in children (TCRdb year 2016). For context, the study as a whole: Using TCR repertoire profiling, the study followed T-cell immune reconstitution in a quantitative way in children after TCRalphabeta/CD19-depleted allogeneic hematopoietic cell transplantation. Broad study findings and their caveats: Over subsequent months, a decline in hyperexpanded clone frequencies was noted, and after one year, T-cell counts and TCRbeta diversity were mostly ascribed to newly produced T cells. The apparently early recovery of alphabetaT-cell counts about two months after transplant reportedly depended on only several hundred rapidly expanded clones that came from non-depleted graft cells. In some patients, the high TCRbeta diversity seen at day 60 was put down to recipient T cells and intrathymic progenitors that had survived conditioning.

From the cysteine up to the phenylalanine, the CDR3 has a length of 14 residues. Only the CDR3 portion is preserved as DNA: 42 bases, with reading frame beginning at the first base. V is pared back by 6 bases and J by 0 bases, with 12 bases lying between the germline termini. CDR1 and CDR2 are drawn from the germline V gene: SQVTM, ANQGSEA. Receptor amplification or capture employed PCR. TCRdb records Illumina HiSeq 2500 as the sequencer. To normalize quantification of the TCRbeta repertoire, the TCR libraries were built with molecular barcoding that relied on unique molecular identifiers. The public reads were reanalyzed by TCRdb: fastp trimming at Q25, MiXCR alignment, in-frame beta chains only. Under each unique CDR3 protein, matching rows form one entry showing the most common genes and DNA. This sample holds about a million distinct CDR3 sequences; roughly 31% were observed only once. The top ten constitute under 30% of the sample.

The chain was built from TRBV29-1 and TRBJ2-1; the D segment cannot be called with confidence. Sequenced here: PBMCs, mostly from graft donor cells, sampled 360 days after TCRalphabeta/CD19-depleted stem cell transplant. The source of this sequence is a boy under two years old who had a stem cell transplant for SCID, so the T cells may come from the graft donor. Here the CDR3 is given as CSVVRASSYNEQFF. The DNA reads as follows: TGCAGCGTGGTACGGGCTAGCTCCTACAATGAGCAGTTCTTC.